This T cell receptor beta chain was documented in a study of OX40 agonist ivuxolimab in advanced cancers. Study details: At 0.01 to 10 mg/kg, ivuxolimab was administered intravenously to patients every 2 weeks.

Germline V lookup: CDR1 WNHNN, CDR2 SYGVQD (reference sequence). V was cut by 4 bases and J by 2 bases, with 10 bases left in between. This CDR3 spans 14 amino acids. TCRdb's table, derived via immunoSEQ multiplex PCR, lists solely in-frame clones and lacks some. The sample has some 64,000 clones; about nine tenths are singletons. Material: CD4+ or CD8+ T cells sorted from blood, obtained in a trial of the OX40 agonist ivuxolimab. The sequence came from an adult with an advanced solid tumor such as melanoma, head and neck, liver or kidney cancer. The chain joins TRBV10-1 to TRBJ2-3, with TRBD1 as a possible D gene (5 bases). CDR3 region: CASSAGRTTDTQYF. The CDR3, as DNA: TGCGCCAGCAGTGCAGGGCGCACCACAGATACGCAGTATTTT.